This TCR beta chain was retrieved from a study of OX40 agonist ivuxolimab in advanced cancers. At the level of the study: Prior anti-PD-1, anti-PD-L1 or anti-CTLA-4 therapy did not bar entry, and about 40% had some. Findings and caveats of the study: In the expanded peripheral T cells, antigen specificity was never determined. In the 0.1 to 3.0 mg/kg range, CD4+ and CD8+ blood T cells had expanded clonally by week 6.

For this clone: Its antigen is not identified.

The protocol was immunoSEQ multiplex PCR, while the TCRdb copy is restricted to in-frame clones and leaves out a portion. The table shows around 62,000 clones, with approximately 90% occurring only once. The TCR originated in an adult with an advanced solid tumor such as melanoma, head and neck, liver or kidney cancer. The sample in question was CD4+ or CD8+ T cells sorted from blood, obtained in a trial of the OX40 agonist ivuxolimab.

The DNA of the CDR3 is TGTGCCAGTAGTATCCGAAGGACCACAGATACGCAGTATTTT. It specifies CASSIRRTTDTQYF. This chain uses TRBV19 with TRBJ2-3, with D unresolved. Trimming shortened V by 3 bases and J by 2 bases, and 9 bases separated the two germline ends. Germline CDR1 and CDR2: LNHDA and SQIVND (reference sequence). The CDR3 is 14 residues long.